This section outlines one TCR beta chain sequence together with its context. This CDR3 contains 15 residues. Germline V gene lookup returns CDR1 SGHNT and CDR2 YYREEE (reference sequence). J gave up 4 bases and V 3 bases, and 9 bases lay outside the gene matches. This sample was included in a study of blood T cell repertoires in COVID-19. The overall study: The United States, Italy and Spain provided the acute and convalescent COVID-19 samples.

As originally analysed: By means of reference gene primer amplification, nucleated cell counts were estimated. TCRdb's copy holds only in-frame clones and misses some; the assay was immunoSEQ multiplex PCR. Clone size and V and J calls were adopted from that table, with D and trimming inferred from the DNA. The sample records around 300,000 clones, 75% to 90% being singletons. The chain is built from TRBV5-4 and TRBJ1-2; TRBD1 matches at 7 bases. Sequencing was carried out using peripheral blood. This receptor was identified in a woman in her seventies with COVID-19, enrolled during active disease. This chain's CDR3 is CASSYRQGDSYGYTF. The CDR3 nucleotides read TGTGCCAGCAGCTACCGTCAGGGGGATAGCTATGGCTACACCTTC.